A single sample gave rise to the 27 T cell receptor beta chains below, sequenced in a study of cytomegalovirus exposure and HLA in healthy donors. Both 60 Vbeta primers and 13 Jbeta primers went into the PCR. The table came from immunoSEQ multiplex PCR; TCRdb's copy has only in-frame clones and leaves some out. The table has around 63,000 clones, about 79% seen once. The sequenced material came from PBMCs. The receptor set was obtained from a man aged 55 to 70 in good health and CMV-seropositive.

V and J are TRBV10-2 and TRBJ1-2; TRBD1 might be the D (6 bases). The CDR3 is 14 amino acids. Trimming cost V 6 bases and J 4 bases, with 15 bases left between them. The germline V gene encodes CDR1 WSHSY and CDR2 SAAADI. Written as DNA, the CDR3 is TGCGCCAGCAGCGATCTGGACAGAGTCTATGGCTACACCTTC. Translated: CASSDLDRVYGYTF.

The chain has TRBV11-3 and TRBJ1-2; TRBD1 matches at 10 bases. The V gene end was trimmed by 5 bases and the J gene end by 2 bases; junction bases not matched to a gene: 8. The CDR3 has 16 residues. Germline V gene data show CDR1 as SGHNT and CDR2 as YENEEA. The CDR3 here is CASSPPGQGSNYGYTF. CDR3 bases: TGTGCCAGCAGCCCCCCGGGACAGGGGTCCAACTATGGCTACACCTTC.

The chain recombines TRBV18 with TRBJ2-3; D is undetermined. This CDR3 spans 13 amino acids. The V and J ends lost 3 bases and 0 bases respectively, with 4 bases between them. Germline CDR1 and CDR2: KGHSH and LQKENI. CDR3 DNA sequence: TGTGCCAGCTCACCCTCTAGCACAGATACGCAGTATTTT. This sequence encodes CASSPSSTDTQYF.

This clone was observed a few times. J is TRBJ2-5 and V is TRBV5-1; TRBD2 matches 9 bases. V gave up 2 bases and J gave up 4 bases; unmatched junction bases: 12. The CDR3 is 17 amino acids. Per germline, CDR1 SGHRS and CDR2 YFSETQ. In nucleotides, the CDR3 is TGCGCCAGCAGCTTTCGTGGAGCGGGGGGTGGGAGAGAGACCCAGTACTTC. Residues: CASSFRGAGGGRETQYF.

The chain employs TRBV7-9 and TRBJ1-2; D may be TRBD1 (5 bases). V was pared by 5 bases and J by 6 bases, with 19 bases between. The CDR3 contains 15 residues. Germline V gene data show CDR1 as SEHNR and CDR2 as FQNEAQ (reference sequence). The CDR3: CASSPQIFRADGYTF. CDR3 DNA: TGTGCCAGCAGCCCCCAGATTTTCAGGGCTGATGGCTACACCTTC.

The gene calls are TRBV11-2 and TRBJ2-7; the match to TRBD1 covers 7 bases. The V gene's germline CDR1 is SGHAT and CDR2 FQNNGV. The CDR3 totals 14 residues. Trimming took 6 bases from V and 0 from J; bases not matched to a gene: 5. In DNA, the CDR3 is TGTGCCAGCAGTTCGACAGGGCTCTCCTACGAGCAGTACTTC. Its protein product is CASSSTGLSYEQYF.

The chain carries TRBV27 and TRBJ2-3; 8 nucleotides agree with TRBD2. V lost 7 bases, J lost 5 bases, and 11 bases stayed unmatched. Germline CDR1 is MNHEY and CDR2 is SMNVEV (reference sequence). The CDR3 has 15 amino acids. Written as DNA, the CDR3 is TGTGCCAGCAAAGACGGGGGGGCTAGAGGAGATACGCAGTATTTT. The encoded protein is CASKDGGARGDTQYF.

V gene TRBV7-9 combines with J gene TRBJ2-7, with D possibly TRBD1 on 5 matching bases. Per germline, CDR1 SEHNR and CDR2 FQNEAQ (reference sequence). V was pared by 5 bases and J by 0 bases, with 8 bases between. This CDR3 is built from 13 residues. This chain's CDR3 is CASSLQVSYEQYF. CDR3 sequence (DNA): TGTGCCAGCAGCCTACAGGTCTCCTACGAGCAGTACTTC.

The genes are TRBV27 and TRBJ2-7; 10 bases fit TRBD2. CDR3 size: 17 residues. Unmatched junction bases numbered 9, after V lost 3 bases and J lost 1 base. CDR1 and CDR2 (germline): MNHEY, SMNVEV (reference sequence). The CDR3 DNA reads TGTGCCAGCAGTTTTCTACTAGCGGGAATTTGGTCCTACGAGCAGTACTTC. Translated, it gives CASSFLLAGIWSYEQYF.

This chain uses TRBV6-4 with TRBJ2-7; weak D call: TRBD2 (6 bases). Trimming removed 7 bases from V and 9 bases from J, with 19 bases in between. CDR1 and CDR2 from the germline V gene are MRHNA and SNTAGT. This CDR3 is built from 13 residues. CDR3 loop: CASNSGRGQVQYF. The CDR3 DNA follows: TGTGCCAGCAACTCCGGGCGGGGCCAGGTGCAGTACTTC.

The CDR3, as DNA: TGTGCCAGCAGCTTAAGCGTTCGACAGGGTTACGAGCAGTACTTC. Its protein product is CASSLSVRQGYEQYF. The chain is built from TRBV5-4 and TRBJ2-7, with 7 nucleotides matching TRBD1. This CDR3 contains 15 residues. Germline assignment: CDR1 SGHNT and CDR2 YYREEE (reference sequence). V was pared by 2 bases and J by 4 bases, with 9 bases of the junction left unmatched.

A few counts support this clone. The rearrangement uses TRBV5-1 and TRBJ1-6; D not resolved. The V end was cut by 0 bases, the J end by 0 bases, with 10 bases between. Germline assignment: CDR1 SGHRS and CDR2 YFSETQ. The CDR3 is 17 residues long. The CDR3 bases are TGCGCCAGCAGCTTGGATAGACTTAGCTCCTATAATTCACCCCTCCACTTT. Its protein product is CASSLDRLSSYNSPLHF.

This clone was recorded only once. The V call is TRBV7-8, the J call TRBJ1-1; D remains unclear. V lost 1 base and J lost 0, with 6 bases in between. The germline V gene encodes CDR1 SGHVS and CDR2 FQNEAQ. The CDR3 length is 14 residues. CDR3 residues: CASSLVQMNTEAFF. As DNA, the CDR3 is TGTGCCAGCAGCTTAGTACAGATGAACACTGAAGCTTTCTTT. Filled out from reference TRBV7-8 and TRBJ1-1, the complete variable domain reads GAGVSQSPRYKVAKRGQDVALRCDPISGHVSLFWYQQALGQGPEFLTYFQNEAQLDKSGLPSDRFFAERPEGSVSTLKIQRTQQEDSAVYLCASSLVQMNTEAFFGQGTRLTVV.

The chain combines TRBV5-1 with TRBJ2-7, with 8 bases lining up with TRBD1. The germline CDR1 and CDR2 sequences are SGHRS and YFSETQ. The CDR3 is 14 residues long. V trimming: 0 bases; J trimming: 5 bases; junction bases outside the gene matches: 4. DNA for the CDR3: TGCGCCAGCAGCTTGGGGACAGGGATGGACGAGCAGTACTTC. This gives the protein CASSLGTGMDEQYF.

The chain has TRBV5-1 and TRBJ2-2; D not resolved. The CDR3 has 14 residues. Trimming pared 7 bases from V and 0 bases from J, leaving 10 bases between. CDR1 is SGHRS, CDR2 YFSETQ, per germline. The CDR3 sequence is CASREISNTGELFF. In DNA, the CDR3 is TGCGCCAGCCGCGAGATATCGAACACCGGGGAGCTGTTTTTT.

Only one count was recorded for this clone. This sequence joins TRBV7-9 and TRBJ1-2, with 7 bases lining up with TRBD1. CDR1 SEHNR and CDR2 FQNEAQ come from the germline V gene (reference sequence). There are 15 residues in the CDR3. V shed 4 bases and J 5 bases; nucleotides not matched to a gene: 10. The CDR3 sequence: CASSSMQGVEYGYTF. The CDR3 DNA reads as TGTGCCAGCAGCTCGATGCAGGGGGTTGAGTATGGCTACACCTTC.

This rearrangement joins TRBV5-4 to TRBJ2-7; 11 bases agree with TRBD2. This CDR3 spans 16 amino acids. J gave up 6 bases and V 2 bases, and 10 bases lay outside the gene matches. Germline V gene lookup returns CDR1 SGHNT and CDR2 YYREEE (reference sequence). The CDR3 DNA reads as TGTGCCAGCAGCTTTAGAACCGGGACTAGCGGAGGCGAGCAGTACTTC. This encodes CASSFRTGTSGGEQYF. Full variable domain (missing parts from reference TRBV5-4 and TRBJ2-7): ETGVTQSPTHLIKTRGQQVTLRCSSQSGHNTVSWYQQALGQGPQFIFQYYREEENGRGNFPPRFSGLQFPNYSSELNVNALELDDSALYLCASSFRTGTSGGEQYFGPGTRLTVT.

V gene TRBV19 combines with J gene TRBJ2-2; 10 positions agree with TRBD1. CDR1 is LNHDA and CDR2 is SQIVND in the germline V gene (reference sequence). The CDR3 runs to 15 residues. V was pared by 6 bases and J by 6 bases, with 7 bases of the junction left unmatched. CDR3 residues: CASRQPGQGSGELFF. The CDR3 coding sequence is TGTGCCAGTAGGCAACCGGGACAGGGGTCCGGGGAGCTGTTTTTT.

This clone was seen a handful of times. The V gene is TRBV13, the J gene TRBJ2-5; 7 bases line up with TRBD1. The CDR3 runs 17 residues. CDR1 PRHDT and CDR2 FYEKMQ come from the germline V gene (reference sequence). J gave up 0 bases and V 2 bases, and 9 bases lay outside the gene matches. The CDR3 DNA reads TGTGCCAGCAGCTTAAAGGGACAGTGGGTGAACCAAGAGACCCAGTACTTC. This encodes CASSLKGQWVNQETQYF.

The chain employs TRBV6-1 and TRBJ2-1; 8 positions agree with TRBD2. V shed 2 bases, J shed 0 bases, and the junction held 0 bases outside the gene matches. CDR3 length equals 15 residues. CDR1 is MNHNS, CDR2 SASEGT, per germline. This chain's CDR3 is CASSESGSSYNEQFF. The CDR3 DNA reads as TGTGCCAGCAGTGAAAGCGGGAGCTCCTACAATGAGCAGTTCTTC.

This chain joins TRBV9 and TRBJ2-5; 11 nucleotides align to TRBD1. Trimming removed 2 bases from V and 5 bases from J; junction bases left unmatched: 2. Germline CDR1 and CDR2: SGDLS and YYNGEE. CDR3 length: 14 residues. This chain's CDR3 is CASSVGQGDETQYF. In nucleotides, the CDR3 is TGTGCCAGCAGCGTGGGACAGGGGGACGAGACCCAGTACTTC. Using reference TRBV9 and TRBJ2-5 for the parts outside the CDR3, the full variable domain is DSGVTQTPKHLITATGQRVTLRCSPRSGDLSVYWYQQSLDQGLQFLIQYYNGEERAKGNILERFSAQQFPDLHSELNLSSLELGDSALYFCASSVGQGDETQYFGPGTRLLVL.

This clone was observed a single time. The chain employs TRBV4-1 and TRBJ1-5; D unresolved. CDR3 length: 13 amino acids. V gave up 0 bases and J gave up 7 bases, with 7 bases separating them. Germline V gene sequence: CDR1 MGHRA, CDR2 YSYEKL. The CDR3 DNA reads TGCGCCAGCAGCCAAGATTTCGTCCAGCCCCAGCATTTT. This codes for CASSQDFVQPQHF.

The chain carries TRBV7-8 and TRBJ2-7; TRBD2 matches at 9 bases. The junction had 11 bases not matched to a gene; V was cut back by 5 bases and J by 3 bases. This CDR3 comprises 16 residues. The V gene's germline CDR1 is SGHVS and CDR2 FQNEAQ. CDR3 coding DNA: TGTGCCAGCAGCCCCCCTTTGCGGGAGGGCCTCTACGAGCAGTACTTC. Protein: CASSPPLREGLYEQYF.

As regards this clone: The sample carries other DNA sequences with the same CDR3. V gene TRBV9 combines with J gene TRBJ2-7, with 9 bases identical to TRBD1. The CDR3 contains 15 residues. V trimming: 0 bases; J trimming: 1 base; junction bases outside the gene matches: 2. CDR1 SGDLS and CDR2 YYNGEE come from the germline V gene. The CDR3 DNA follows: TGTGCCAGCAGCGTAGGGGGACAGGGTTCCTACGAGCAGTACTTC. Its protein is CASSVGGQGSYEQYF.

The chain has TRBV10-1 and TRBJ2-1; 8 bases match TRBD1. With 7 bases clipped from V and 7 bases from J, the junction kept 9 bases outside the gene matches. The CDR3 covers 14 residues. CDR1 is WNHNN and CDR2 is SYGVQD in the germline V gene (reference sequence). In DNA, the CDR3 is TGCGCCAGCATTTGGCAGGGGGCTACGAATGAGCAGTTCTTC. Protein product: CASIWQGATNEQFF.

This chain links TRBV28 with TRBJ1-2; 9 nucleotides match TRBD1. After removal of 6 bases from V and 3 bases from J, the junction contained 11 bases not matched to a gene. The CDR3 is 16 amino acids. Germline V gene lookup returns CDR1 MDHEN and CDR2 SYDVKM. The chain's CDR3 is CASSPGTGQYYYGYTF. CDR3 sequence (DNA): TGTGCCAGCAGCCCCGGGACAGGGCAATACTACTATGGCTACACCTTC.

The rearrangement joins TRBV5-4 to TRBJ2-1; the D gene is possibly TRBD1 (5 bases). The CDR3 totals 11 residues. The V gene lost 7 bases and the J gene lost 8 bases, with 10 bases spanning the gap. CDR1 is SGHNT and CDR2 is YYREEE in the germline V gene (reference sequence). DNA for the CDR3: TGTGCCAGCGGTAGGGGTGATGAGCAGTTCTTC. It specifies CASGRGDEQFF.